This TCR beta chain emerged from a study of glioma-infiltrating T cells. Broader study findings: Tissue-blood divergence was below expectation in non-neoplastic patients, above in gliomas.

This CDR3 has 15 amino acids. The V and J ends lost 5 bases and 3 bases, in that order; junction bases with no gene match: 2. Germline V lookup: CDR1 LGHNA, CDR2 YSLEER. This clonotype came up many times. What it recognizes is unknown. Using RNA template, CDR3s of TCR alpha and beta were amplified with iRepertoire arm-PCR. TCRdb processed the multiplex PCR reads anew with MiXCR; each CDR3 protein has one entry. The sample has fewer than 200,000 distinct CDR3 sequences, more than 30% seen once. Sample: glioma tissue, nonneoplastic brain tissue, or PBMCs (not recorded which). The receptor comes from a human donor with low-grade glioma or glioblastoma, undergoing nonglioma brain surgery, or in good health (not recorded which). The J gene is TRBJ1-6, the V gene TRBV4-3; the match to TRBD1 covers 9 bases. As DNA, the CDR3 is TGCGCCAGCAGCACAGGGGGCTTCTATAATTCACCCCTCCACTTT. As protein: CASSTGGFYNSPLHF.